This T cell receptor (beta chain) was sequenced during a study of blood T cells in healthy people across ages. In the study overall: Template switching retrieved approximately one barcoded beta molecule for each two T cells. Study-wide points: With age, beta diversity per million T cells declined roughly linearly, significantly by 40.

Details on this clonotype: The antigen remains unidentified.

The J segment lost 2 bases and the V segment lost 5 bases, leaving 18 bases of the junction unmatched. This CDR3 contains 20 residues. Germline V lookup: CDR1 SEHNR, CDR2 FQNEAQ (reference sequence). For the second PCR, which ran for about 7 to 12 cycles, a sample-barcoded 5' primer and a J-beta primer mix were used. TCRdb re-called the 5' RACE reads with MiXCR, one entry per CDR3 protein. The sample gives 1.2 million to 1.5 million distinct CDR3 sequences, approximately 63% of which show up once; about 6.7% is in the top ten. Isolation recovered at least 6.5 million PBMCs from every sample. Per sample, no less than 5.5 micrograms of total RNA were extracted.

The chain links TRBV7-9 to TRBJ2-5; 12 nucleotides agree with TRBD1. The receptor comes from a young man in good health. Input material: blood. The CDR3 spells CASSTPGQGAVMVPQETQYF. The DNA for the CDR3 is TGTGCCAGCAGCACACCGGGACAGGGGGCTGTAATGGTCCCTCAAGAGACCCAGTACTTC. The full variable domain, its missing parts supplied by reference TRBV7-9 and TRBJ2-5, is DTGVSQNPRHKITKRGQNVTFRCDPISEHNRLYWYRQTLGQGPEFLTYFQNEAQLEKSRLLSDRFSAERPKGSFSTLEIQRTEQGDSAMYLCASSTPGQGAVMVPQETQYFGPGTRLLVL.